This T cell receptor beta chain was identified during a study of metastatic and nonmetastatic thyroid tumors. At the level of the study: For malignant and benign thyroid patients, tumor or nodule tissue and blood were the sources whose repertoires were compared.

J was trimmed by 2 bases and V by 5 bases; bases with no gene match: 5. CDR1 DFQATT and CDR2 SNEGSKA come from the germline V gene (reference sequence). There are 13 residues in the CDR3. Until they underwent thyroid surgery, no patient had received any treatment. TCRdb re-processed the PCR reads through MiXCR. The sample has around 19,000 clones, roughly 15% seen once. V and J are TRBV20-1 and TRBJ2-7, with 8 nucleotides matching TRBD2. The sequencing sample was made of blood. This clonotype was sampled from a female donor with papillary thyroid cancer or a benign thyroid nodule (not recorded which). Some clones in this sample may be carry-over from other donors' samples. The CDR3 coding sequence is TGCAGTGCTCCTCCGACTAGCGCCTACGAGCAGTACTTC. Translated: CSAPPTSAYEQYF.